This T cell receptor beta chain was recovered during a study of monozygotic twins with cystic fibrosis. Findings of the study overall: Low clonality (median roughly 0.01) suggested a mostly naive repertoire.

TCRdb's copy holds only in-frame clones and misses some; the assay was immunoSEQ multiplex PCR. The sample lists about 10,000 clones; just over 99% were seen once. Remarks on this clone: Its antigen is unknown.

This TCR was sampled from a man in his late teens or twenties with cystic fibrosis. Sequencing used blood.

The CDR3 bases are TGTGCCTGGAATAAGGGCGGACTCACAGATACGCAGTATTTT. Its translation: CAWNKGGLTDTQYF. The V and J genes are TRBV30 and TRBJ2-3, with D possibly TRBD2 on 5 matching bases. With 4 bases removed from V and 2 bases from J, the gap between germline ends came to 13 bases. This CDR3 comprises 14 residues. CDR1 is GTSNPN and CDR2 is SVGIG in the germline V gene (reference sequence).